This T cell receptor beta chain was captured in a study of shared clonotypes between healthy human individuals. General observations from the study: Incomplete sequencing of sorted subsets was indicated by rarefaction despite large depth. Naive subsets typically showed greater estimated richness than memory subsets. Shared across four donors were around 5% of the naive CD4 clonotypes.

Points on this clone: What it binds is not known.

Naive-designated CD8 cells lacked CD45RO, were positively enriched for CCR7, and omitted terminally differentiated effector memory CD45RA+ cells. TCRdb's copy holds only in-frame clones and misses some; the assay was immunoSEQ multiplex PCR. The profile covers around 2,000,000 clones, with approximately 94% appearing a single time and around 1.2% taken by the ten largest. Trimming left V 2 bases short and J 4 bases short, with 11 bases between. The CDR3 is made up of 14 amino acids. Germline loops: CDR1 SEHNR, CDR2 FQNEAQ (reference sequence). The V gene is TRBV7-9, the J gene TRBJ1-2; no firm D call. The specimen was naive CD8+ T cells sorted from blood. This receptor was taken from a young man in good health. In DNA, the CDR3 is TGTGCCAGCAGCTTACTGACTCAGGTCTATGGCTACACCTTC. Its protein product is CASSLLTQVYGYTF.